Below, one T cell receptor beta chain is given with its context. Its antigen is undetermined. Specified treatment: approximately 11-day PBMC culture with coronavirus spike peptide pools or control peptides (ViraFEST assay). By negative selection, CD4+ T cells were isolated once culture had run for about nine days. The Oncomine TCR Beta short-read assay generated sequence data from the DNA of cultured CD4+ T cells. TCRdb recomputed calls from the PCR reads with MiXCR, one row per CDR3 protein. The table records more than 9,500 distinct CDR3 sequences, about 50% of them present only once. The V gene's germline CDR1 is SGHRS and CDR2 YFSETQ. This CDR3 has 15 amino acids. Trimming stripped 0 bases from V and 1 base from J, with 10 bases between. This entry belongs to a study of vaccination and CD4 T cells after COVID-19. The wider study: Some control cultures received a CEFX pool, which served as the positive control. Others received an HIV-1 Nef pool or no peptide. Points from the study as a whole: In convalescent patients, a median roughly 86% of reactive clones appeared only post-vaccination. SARS-CoV-2-reactive clonotypes rose nonsignificantly, with the median going from approximately 21 to 40.

The chain carries TRBV5-1 and TRBJ2-5; D remains ambiguous. The sequence was obtained from a human donor who had recovered from COVID-19. The sequencing sample was made of CD4+ T cells from blood, cultured in vitro. CDR3 in amino acids: CASSLAPGFQETQYF. The CDR3 bases are TGCGCCAGCAGCTTGGCCCCTGGGTTCCAAGAGACCCAGTACTTC.